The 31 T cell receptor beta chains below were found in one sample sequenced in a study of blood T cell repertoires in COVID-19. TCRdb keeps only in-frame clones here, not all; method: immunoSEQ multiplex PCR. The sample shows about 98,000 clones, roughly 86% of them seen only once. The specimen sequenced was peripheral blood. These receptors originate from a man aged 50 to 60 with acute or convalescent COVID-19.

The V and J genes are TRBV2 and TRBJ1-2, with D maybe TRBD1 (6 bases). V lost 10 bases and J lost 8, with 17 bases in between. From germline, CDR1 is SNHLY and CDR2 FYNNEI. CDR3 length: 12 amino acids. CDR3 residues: CAIPGAVEGYTF. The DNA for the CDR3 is TGTGCCATTCCAGGGGCGGTGGAGGGCTACACCTTC.

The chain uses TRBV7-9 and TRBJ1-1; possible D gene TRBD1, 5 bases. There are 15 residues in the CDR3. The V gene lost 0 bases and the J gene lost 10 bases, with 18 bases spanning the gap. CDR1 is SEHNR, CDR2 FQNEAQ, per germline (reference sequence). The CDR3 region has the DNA TGTGCCAGCAGCTTAGCCGGGCAGGGCGGGGTACTAGCTTTCTTT. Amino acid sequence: CASSLAGQGGVLAFF.

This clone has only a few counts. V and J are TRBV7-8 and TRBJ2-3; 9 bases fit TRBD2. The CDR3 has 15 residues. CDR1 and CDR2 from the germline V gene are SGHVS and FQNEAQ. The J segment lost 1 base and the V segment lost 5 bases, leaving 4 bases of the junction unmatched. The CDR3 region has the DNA TGTGCCAGCAGCCCCAGCGGGAGGCGCACAGATACGCAGTATTTT. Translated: CASSPSGRRTDTQYF.

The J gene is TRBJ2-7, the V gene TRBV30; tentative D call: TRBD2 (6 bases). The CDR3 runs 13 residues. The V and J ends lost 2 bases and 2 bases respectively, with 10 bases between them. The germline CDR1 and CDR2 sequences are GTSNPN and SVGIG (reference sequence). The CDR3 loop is CAWSPPGAYEQYF. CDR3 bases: TGTGCCTGGAGTCCCCCGGGGGCCTACGAGCAGTACTTC. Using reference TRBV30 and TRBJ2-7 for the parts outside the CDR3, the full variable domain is SQTIHQWPATLVQPVGSPLSLECTVEGTSNPNLYWYRQAAGRGLQLLFYSVGIGQISSEVPQNLSASRPQDRQFILSSKKLLLSDSGFYLCAWSPPGAYEQYFGPGTRLTVT.

The CDR3 DNA is TGTGCCATCGGAGGGACAAGGGGGGGTGTGAACACTGAAGCTTTCTTT. It specifies CAIGGTRGGVNTEAFF. The J gene is TRBJ1-1, the V gene TRBV10-3; D perhaps matches TRBD1 (6 bases). The ends were cut back, 8 bases at V and 0 bases at J, with 19 bases in the middle. This CDR3 contains 16 residues. Germline CDR1 reads ENHRY; CDR2 reads SYGVKD.

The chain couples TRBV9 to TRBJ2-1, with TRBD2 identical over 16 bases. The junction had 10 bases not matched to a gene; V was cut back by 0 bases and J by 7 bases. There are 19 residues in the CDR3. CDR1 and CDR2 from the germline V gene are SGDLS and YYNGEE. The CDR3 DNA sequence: TGTGCCAGCAGCGTAGAGGGACTAGCGGGAGGGTTGTCCCTGAATGAGCAGTTCTTC. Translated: CASSVEGLAGGLSLNEQFF.

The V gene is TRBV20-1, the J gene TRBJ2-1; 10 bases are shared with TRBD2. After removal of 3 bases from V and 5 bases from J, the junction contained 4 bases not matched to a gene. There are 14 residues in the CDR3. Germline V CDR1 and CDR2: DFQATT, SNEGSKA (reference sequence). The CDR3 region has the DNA TGCAGTGCTAGTAAAGCGGGAGGGAACAATGAGCAGTTCTTC. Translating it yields CSASKAGGNNEQFF.

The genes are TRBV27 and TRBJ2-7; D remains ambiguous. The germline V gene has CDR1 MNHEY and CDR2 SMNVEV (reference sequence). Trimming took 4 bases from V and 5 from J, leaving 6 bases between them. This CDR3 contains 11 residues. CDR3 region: CASSWANEQYF. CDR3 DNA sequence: TGTGCCAGCAGTTGGGCGAACGAGCAGTACTTC.

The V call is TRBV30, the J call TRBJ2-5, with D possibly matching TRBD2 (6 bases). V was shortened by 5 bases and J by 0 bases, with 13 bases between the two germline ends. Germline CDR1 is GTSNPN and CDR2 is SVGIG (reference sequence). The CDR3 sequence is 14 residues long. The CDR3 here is CAWGDLNYQETQYF. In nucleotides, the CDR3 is TGTGCCTGGGGGGACTTAAACTACCAAGAGACCCAGTACTTC.

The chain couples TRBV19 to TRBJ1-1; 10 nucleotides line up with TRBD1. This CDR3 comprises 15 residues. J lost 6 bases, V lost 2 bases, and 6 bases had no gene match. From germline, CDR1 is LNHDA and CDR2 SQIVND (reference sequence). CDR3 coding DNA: TGTGCCAGTAGTATACGGAGCGGACAGGGGGCTGAAGCTTTCTTT. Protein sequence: CASSIRSGQGAEAFF.

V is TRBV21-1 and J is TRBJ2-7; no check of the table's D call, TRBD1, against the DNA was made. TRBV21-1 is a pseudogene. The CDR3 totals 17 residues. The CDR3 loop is CASSLRGTGQGLYEQYF. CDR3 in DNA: TGTGCCAGCAGCCTAAGGGGTACGGGACAGGGGCTATACGAGCAGTACTTC.

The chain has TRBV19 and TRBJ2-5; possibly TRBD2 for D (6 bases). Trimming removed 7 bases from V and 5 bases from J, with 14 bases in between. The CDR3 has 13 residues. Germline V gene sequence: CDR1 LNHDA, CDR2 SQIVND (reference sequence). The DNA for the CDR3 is TGTGCCAGTAACCCTTGGGGGACTGAGACCCAGTACTTC. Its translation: CASNPWGTETQYF.

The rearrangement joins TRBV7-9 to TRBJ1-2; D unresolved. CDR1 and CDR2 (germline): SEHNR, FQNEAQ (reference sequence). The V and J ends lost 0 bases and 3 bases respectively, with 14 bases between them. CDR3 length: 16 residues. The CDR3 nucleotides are TGTGCCAGCAGCTTAGCGACCAGCGGGCGTCACTATGGCTACACCTTC. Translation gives CASSLATSGRHYGYTF.

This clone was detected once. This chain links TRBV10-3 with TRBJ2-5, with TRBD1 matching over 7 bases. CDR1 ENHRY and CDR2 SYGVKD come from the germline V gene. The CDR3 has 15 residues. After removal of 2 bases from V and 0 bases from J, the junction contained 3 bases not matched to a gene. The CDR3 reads CAISEPDRDQETQYF. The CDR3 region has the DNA TGTGCCATCAGTGAGCCCGACAGGGACCAAGAGACCCAGTACTTC.

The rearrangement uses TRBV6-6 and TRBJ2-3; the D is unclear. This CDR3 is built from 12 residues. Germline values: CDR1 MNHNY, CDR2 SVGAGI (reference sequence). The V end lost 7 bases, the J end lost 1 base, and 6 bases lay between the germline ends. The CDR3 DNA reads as TGTGCCAGCACCGAGGGCACAGATACGCAGTATTTT. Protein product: CASTEGTDTQYF.

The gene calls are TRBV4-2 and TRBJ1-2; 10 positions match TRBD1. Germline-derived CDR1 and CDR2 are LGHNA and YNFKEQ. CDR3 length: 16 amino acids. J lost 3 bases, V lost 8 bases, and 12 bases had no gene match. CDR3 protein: CASALDPGQGDYGYTF. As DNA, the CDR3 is TGTGCCAGCGCCCTCGATCCCGGACAGGGGGACTATGGCTACACCTTC.

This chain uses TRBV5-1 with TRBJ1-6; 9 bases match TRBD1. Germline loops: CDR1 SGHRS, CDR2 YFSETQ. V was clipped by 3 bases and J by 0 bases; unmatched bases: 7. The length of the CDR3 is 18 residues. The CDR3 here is CASSSEGTGSSYNSPLHF. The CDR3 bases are TGCGCCAGCAGCTCGGAAGGGACAGGGAGCTCCTATAATTCACCCCTCCACTTT.

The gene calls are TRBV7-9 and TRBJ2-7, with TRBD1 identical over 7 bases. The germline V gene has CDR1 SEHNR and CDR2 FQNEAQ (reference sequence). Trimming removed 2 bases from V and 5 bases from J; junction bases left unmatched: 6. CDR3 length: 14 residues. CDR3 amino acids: CASSLRQGTNEQYF. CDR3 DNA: TGTGCCAGCAGCTTAAGACAGGGTACGAACGAGCAGTACTTC.

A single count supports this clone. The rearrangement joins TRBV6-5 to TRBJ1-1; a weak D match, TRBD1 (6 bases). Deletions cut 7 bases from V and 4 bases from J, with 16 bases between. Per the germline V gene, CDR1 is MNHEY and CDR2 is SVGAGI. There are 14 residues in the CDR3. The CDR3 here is CASNYREWVTEAFF. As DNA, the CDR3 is TGTGCCAGCAACTACAGGGAATGGGTCACTGAAGCTTTCTTT.

CDR3 bases: TGTGCCAGCAGCCCTCGGCCAGGGGGCGCCTGGGATGAGCAGTTCTTC. It specifies CASSPRPGGAWDEQFF. The chain links TRBV7-3 to TRBJ2-1, with TRBD1 matching over 8 bases. The ends lost 5 bases at V and 8 bases at J; junction bases unmatched: 14. There are 16 residues in the CDR3. The germline CDR1 and CDR2 sequences are SGHTA and FQGTGA. Looking up the rest from reference TRBV7-3 and TRBJ2-1 gives the full variable domain: GAGVSQTPSNKVTEKGKYVELRCDPISGHTALYWYRQSLGQGPEFLIYFQGTGAADDSGLPNDRFFAVRPEGSVSTLKIQRTERGDSAVYLCASSPRPGGAWDEQFFGPGTRLTVL.

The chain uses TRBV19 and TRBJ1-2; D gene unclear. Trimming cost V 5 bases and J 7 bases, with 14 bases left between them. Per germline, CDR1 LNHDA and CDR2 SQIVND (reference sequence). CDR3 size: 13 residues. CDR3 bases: TGTGCCAGTAGTCGGGAGTTGAACGGTGGCTACACCTTC. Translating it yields CASSRELNGGYTF.

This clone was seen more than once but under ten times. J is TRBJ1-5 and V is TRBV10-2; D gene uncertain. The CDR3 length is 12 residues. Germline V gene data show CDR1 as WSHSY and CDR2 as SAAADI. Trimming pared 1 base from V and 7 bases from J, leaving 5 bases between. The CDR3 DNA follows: TGCGCCAGCAGTGAGTATCAGCAGCCCCAGCATTTT. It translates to CASSEYQQPQHF.

The CDR3 DNA follows: TGTGCCATCAGTGAAGGGCAGGGAAGGGGAACGCCTGAAGCTTTCTTT. Translating it yields CAISEGQGRGTPEAFF. J is TRBJ1-1 and V is TRBV10-3; D may be TRBD1 (5 bases). This CDR3 has 16 residues. Germline V gene data show CDR1 as ENHRY and CDR2 as SYGVKD. V lost 3 bases, J lost 6 bases, and 20 bases lay in between.

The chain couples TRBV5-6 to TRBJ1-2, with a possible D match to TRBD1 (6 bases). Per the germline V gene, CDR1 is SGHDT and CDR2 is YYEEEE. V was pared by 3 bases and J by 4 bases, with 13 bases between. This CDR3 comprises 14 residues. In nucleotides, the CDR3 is TGTGCCAGCAGCTGGGGGCAGGGATCCTATGGCTACACCTTC. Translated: CASSWGQGSYGYTF.

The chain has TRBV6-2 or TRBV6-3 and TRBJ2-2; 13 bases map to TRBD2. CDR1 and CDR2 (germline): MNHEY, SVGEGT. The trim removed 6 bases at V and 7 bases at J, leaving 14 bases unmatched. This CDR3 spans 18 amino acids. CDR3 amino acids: CASSPGLAGVPRVGELFF. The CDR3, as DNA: TGTGCCAGCAGCCCTGGACTAGCGGGAGTACCTAGGGTCGGGGAGCTGTTTTTT.

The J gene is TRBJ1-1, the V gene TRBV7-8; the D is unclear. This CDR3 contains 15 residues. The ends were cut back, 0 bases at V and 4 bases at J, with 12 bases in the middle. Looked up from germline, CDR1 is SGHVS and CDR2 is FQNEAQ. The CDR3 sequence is CASSLALAGGTEAFF. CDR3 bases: TGTGCCAGCAGCTTAGCGCTCGCAGGTGGCACTGAAGCTTTCTTT.

CDR3 DNA: TGTGCCAGCAGTCGCCACAGGGGTCAGCCCCAGCATTTT. It specifies CASSRHRGQPQHF. The V gene is TRBV27, the J gene TRBJ1-5, with TRBD1 matching 7 bases. The V gene end was trimmed by 5 bases and the J gene end by 6 bases; junction bases not matched to a gene: 4. This CDR3 has 13 amino acids. Germline V gives CDR1 MNHEY, CDR2 SMNVEV (reference sequence).

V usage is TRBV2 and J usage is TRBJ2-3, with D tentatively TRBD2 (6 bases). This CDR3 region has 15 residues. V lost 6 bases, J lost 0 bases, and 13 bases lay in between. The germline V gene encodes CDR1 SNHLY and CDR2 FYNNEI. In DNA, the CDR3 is TGTGCCAGCAGGGGCGGGATCGTTAGCACAGATACGCAGTATTTT. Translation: CASRGGIVSTDTQYF.

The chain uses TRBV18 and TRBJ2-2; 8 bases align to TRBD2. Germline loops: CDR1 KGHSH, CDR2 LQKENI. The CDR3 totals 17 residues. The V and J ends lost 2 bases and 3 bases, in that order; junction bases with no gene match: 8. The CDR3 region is CASSPISAGDDTGELFF. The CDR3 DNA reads TGTGCCAGCTCACCAATATCAGCGGGAGACGACACCGGGGAGCTGTTTTTT.

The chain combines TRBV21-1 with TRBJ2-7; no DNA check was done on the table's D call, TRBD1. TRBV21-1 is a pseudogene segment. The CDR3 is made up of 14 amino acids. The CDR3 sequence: CASPRDREIWEQYF. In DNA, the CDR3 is TGTGCCAGCCCCCGAGACAGGGAGATCTGGGAGCAGTACTTC.

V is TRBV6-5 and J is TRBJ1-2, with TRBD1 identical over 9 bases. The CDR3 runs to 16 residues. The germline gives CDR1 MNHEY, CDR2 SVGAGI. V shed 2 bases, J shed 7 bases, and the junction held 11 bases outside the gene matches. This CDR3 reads CASSYANDRGIVGYTF. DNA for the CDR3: TGTGCCAGCAGTTACGCCAATGACAGGGGGATAGTTGGCTACACCTTC.